The clone carrying this T cell receptor beta chain was recorded only once. The data were obtained in a study of blood T cell repertoires in COVID-19. Study-wide background: Samples representing acute and convalescent COVID-19 were sourced from the United States, Italy and Spain. In each case, the material was cDNA or gDNA derived from T cells, B-cell-depleted T cells, or PBMCs.

V dropped 2 bases and J dropped 4 bases, with 5 bases sitting between them. This CDR3 contains 12 residues. Germline V lookup: CDR1 MGHDK, CDR2 SYGVNS. TCRdb keeps only in-frame clones here, not all; method: immunoSEQ multiplex PCR. The profile shows approximately 140,000 clones, 87% of them singletons. The sequencing input was peripheral blood. This sequence originates from a man aged 80 or over with acute or convalescent COVID-19. The rearrangement links TRBV25-1 to TRBJ1-2; D remains ambiguous. Written as DNA, the CDR3 is TGTGCCAGCAGTGAACAGGTCTATGGCTACACCTTC. This encodes CASSEQVYGYTF.